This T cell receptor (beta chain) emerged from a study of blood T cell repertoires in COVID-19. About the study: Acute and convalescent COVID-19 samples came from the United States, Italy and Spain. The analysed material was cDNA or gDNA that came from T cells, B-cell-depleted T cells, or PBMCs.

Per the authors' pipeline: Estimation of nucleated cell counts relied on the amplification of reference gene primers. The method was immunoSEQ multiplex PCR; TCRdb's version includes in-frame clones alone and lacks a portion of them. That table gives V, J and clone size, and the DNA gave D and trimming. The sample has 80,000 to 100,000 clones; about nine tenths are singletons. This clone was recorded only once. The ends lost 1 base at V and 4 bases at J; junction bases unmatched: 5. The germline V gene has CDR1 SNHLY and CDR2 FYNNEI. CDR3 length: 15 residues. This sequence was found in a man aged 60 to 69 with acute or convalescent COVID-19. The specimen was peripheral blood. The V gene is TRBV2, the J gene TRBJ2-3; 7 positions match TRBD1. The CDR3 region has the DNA TGTGCCAGCAGTGAAGGGACAGGCTCAGCAGATACGCAGTATTTT. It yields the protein CASSEGTGSADTQYF.